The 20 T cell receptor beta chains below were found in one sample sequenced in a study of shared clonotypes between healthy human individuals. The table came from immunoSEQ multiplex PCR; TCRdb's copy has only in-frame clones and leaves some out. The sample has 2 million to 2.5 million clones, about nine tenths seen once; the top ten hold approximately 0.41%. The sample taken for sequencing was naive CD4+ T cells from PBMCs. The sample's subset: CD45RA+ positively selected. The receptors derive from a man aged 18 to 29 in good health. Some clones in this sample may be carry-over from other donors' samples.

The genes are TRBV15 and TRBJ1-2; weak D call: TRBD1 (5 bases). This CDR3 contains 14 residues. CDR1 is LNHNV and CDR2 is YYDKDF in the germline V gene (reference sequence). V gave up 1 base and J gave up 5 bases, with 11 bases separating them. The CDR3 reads CATSRGGVTYGYTF. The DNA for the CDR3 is TGTGCCACCAGCAGAGGGGGGGTCACTTATGGCTACACCTTC.

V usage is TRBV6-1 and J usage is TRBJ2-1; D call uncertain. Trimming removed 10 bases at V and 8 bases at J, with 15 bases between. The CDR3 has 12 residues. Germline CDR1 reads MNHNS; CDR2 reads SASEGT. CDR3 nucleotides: TGTGCCACCACGCCCCCGCGCTATGAGCAGTTCTTC. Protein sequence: CATTPPRYEQFF.

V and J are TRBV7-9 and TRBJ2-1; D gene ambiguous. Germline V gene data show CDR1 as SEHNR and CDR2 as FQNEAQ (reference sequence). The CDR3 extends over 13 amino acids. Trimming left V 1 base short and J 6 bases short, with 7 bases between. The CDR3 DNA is TGTGCCAGCAGCTTAGGGTCCGGCAATGAGCAGTTCTTC. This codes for CASSLGSGNEQFF.

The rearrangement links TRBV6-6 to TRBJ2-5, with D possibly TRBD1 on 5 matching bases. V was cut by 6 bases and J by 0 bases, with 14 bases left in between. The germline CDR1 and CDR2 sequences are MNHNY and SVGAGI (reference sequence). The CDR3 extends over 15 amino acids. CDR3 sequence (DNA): TGTGCCAGCAGCAATCCTGGGGCGAACCAAGAGACCCAGTACTTC. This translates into CASSNPGANQETQYF.

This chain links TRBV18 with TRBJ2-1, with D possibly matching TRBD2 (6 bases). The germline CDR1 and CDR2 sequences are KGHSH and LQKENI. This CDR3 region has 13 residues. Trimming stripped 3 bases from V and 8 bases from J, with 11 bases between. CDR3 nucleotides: TGTGCCAGCTCACCGGGACTCGCATATGAGCAGTTCTTC. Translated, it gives CASSPGLAYEQFF.

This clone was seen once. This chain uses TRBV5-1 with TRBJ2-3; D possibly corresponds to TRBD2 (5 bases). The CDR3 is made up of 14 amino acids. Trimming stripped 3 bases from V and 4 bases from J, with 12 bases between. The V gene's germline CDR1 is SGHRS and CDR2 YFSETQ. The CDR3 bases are TGCGCCAGCAGCTCGACCGTCGGGGCAGATACGCAGTATTTT. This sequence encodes CASSSTVGADTQYF.

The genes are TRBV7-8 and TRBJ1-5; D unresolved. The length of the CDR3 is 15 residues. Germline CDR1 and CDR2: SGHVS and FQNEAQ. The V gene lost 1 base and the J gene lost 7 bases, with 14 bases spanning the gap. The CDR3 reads CASSLGGEGDQPQHF. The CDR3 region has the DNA TGTGCCAGCAGCTTAGGGGGAGAAGGCGACCAGCCCCAGCATTTT.

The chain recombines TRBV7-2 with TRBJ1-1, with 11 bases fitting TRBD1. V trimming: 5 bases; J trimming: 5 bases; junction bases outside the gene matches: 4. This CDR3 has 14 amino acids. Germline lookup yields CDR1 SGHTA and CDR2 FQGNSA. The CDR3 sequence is CASSKDRGLTEAFF. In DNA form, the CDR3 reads TGTGCCAGCAGCAAGGACAGGGGGCTTACTGAAGCTTTCTTT. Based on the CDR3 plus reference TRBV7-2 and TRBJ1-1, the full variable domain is GAGVSQSPSNKVTEKGKDVELRCDPISGHTALYWYRQSLGQGLEFLIYFQGNSAPDKSGLPSDRFSAERTGGSVSTLTIQRTQQEDSAVYLCASSKDRGLTEAFFGQGTRLTVV.

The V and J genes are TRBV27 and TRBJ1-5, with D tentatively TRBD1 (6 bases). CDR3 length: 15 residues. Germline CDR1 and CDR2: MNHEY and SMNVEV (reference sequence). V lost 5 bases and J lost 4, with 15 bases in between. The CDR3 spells CASSRYQGLNQPQHF. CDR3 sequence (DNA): TGTGCCAGCAGTCGGTATCAGGGGCTTAATCAGCCCCAGCATTTT.

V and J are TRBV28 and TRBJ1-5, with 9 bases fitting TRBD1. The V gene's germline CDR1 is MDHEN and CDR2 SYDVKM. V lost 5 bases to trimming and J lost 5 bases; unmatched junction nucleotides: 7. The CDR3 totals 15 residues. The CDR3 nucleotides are TGTGCCAGCAGTACTGGACAGGGGTCCCATCAGCCCCAGCATTTT. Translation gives CASSTGQGSHQPQHF.

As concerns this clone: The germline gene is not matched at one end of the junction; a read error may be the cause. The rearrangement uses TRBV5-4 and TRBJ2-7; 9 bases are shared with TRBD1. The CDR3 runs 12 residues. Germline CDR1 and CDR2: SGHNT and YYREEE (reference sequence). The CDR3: CASSLGPWDRAF. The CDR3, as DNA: TGTGCCAGCAGCTTGGGCCCTTGGGACAGGGCCTTC.

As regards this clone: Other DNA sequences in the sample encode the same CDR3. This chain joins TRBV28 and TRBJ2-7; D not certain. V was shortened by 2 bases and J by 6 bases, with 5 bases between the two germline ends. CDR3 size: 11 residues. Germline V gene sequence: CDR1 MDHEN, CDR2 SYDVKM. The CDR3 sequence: CASSLVGEQYF. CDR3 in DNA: TGTGCCAGCAGTTTAGTCGGCGAGCAGTACTTC.

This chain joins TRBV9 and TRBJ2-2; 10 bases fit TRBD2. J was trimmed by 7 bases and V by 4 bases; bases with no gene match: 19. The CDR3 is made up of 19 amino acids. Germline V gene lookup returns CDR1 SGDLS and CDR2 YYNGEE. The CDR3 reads CASSLLGLAGAKKVGELFF. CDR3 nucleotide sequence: TGTGCCAGCAGCCTCCTTGGTCTAGCGGGAGCTAAAAAGGTCGGGGAGCTGTTTTTT.

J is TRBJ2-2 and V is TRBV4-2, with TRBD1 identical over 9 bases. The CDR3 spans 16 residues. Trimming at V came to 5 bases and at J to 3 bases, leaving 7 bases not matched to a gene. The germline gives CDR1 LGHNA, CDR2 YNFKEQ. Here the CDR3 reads CASSLLTGGDTGELFF. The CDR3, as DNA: TGTGCCAGCAGCTTACTAACAGGGGGCGACACCGGGGAGCTGTTTTTT.

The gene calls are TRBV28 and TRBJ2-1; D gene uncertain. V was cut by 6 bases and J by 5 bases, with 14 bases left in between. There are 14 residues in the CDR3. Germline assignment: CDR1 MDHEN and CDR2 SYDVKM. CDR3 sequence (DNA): TGTGCCAGCAGCCAAATAACGAGTCACAATGAGCAGTTCTTC. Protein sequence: CASSQITSHNEQFF.

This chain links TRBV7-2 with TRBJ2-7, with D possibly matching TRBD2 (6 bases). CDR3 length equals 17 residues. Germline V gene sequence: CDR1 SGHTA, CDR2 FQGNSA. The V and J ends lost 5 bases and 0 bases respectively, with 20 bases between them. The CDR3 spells CASSQRASATDSYEQYF. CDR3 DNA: TGTGCCAGCAGCCAGCGGGCTAGCGCGACAGACTCCTACGAGCAGTACTTC.

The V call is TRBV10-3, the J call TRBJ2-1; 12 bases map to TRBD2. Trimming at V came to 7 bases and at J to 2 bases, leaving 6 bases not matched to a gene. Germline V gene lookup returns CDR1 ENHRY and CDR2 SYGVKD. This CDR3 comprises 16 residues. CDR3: CAIMGLAGGPYNEQFF. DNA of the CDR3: TGTGCCATCATGGGTCTAGCGGGAGGGCCCTACAATGAGCAGTTCTTC.

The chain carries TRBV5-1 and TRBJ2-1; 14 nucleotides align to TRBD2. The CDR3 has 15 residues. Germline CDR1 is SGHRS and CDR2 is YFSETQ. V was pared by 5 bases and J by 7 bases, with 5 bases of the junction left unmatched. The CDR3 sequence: CASRPTSGRANEQFF. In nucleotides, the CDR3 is TGCGCCAGCAGACCGACTAGCGGGAGGGCGAATGAGCAGTTCTTC.

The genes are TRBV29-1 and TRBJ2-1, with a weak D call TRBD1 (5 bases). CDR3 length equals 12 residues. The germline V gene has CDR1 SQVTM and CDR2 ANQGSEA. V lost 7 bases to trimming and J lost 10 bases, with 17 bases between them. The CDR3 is CSAGGAIVEQFF. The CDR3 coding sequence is TGCAGCGCCGGTGGGGCTATCGTCGAGCAGTTCTTC.

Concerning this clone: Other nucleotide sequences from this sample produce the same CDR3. The CDR3 reads CASSLSYYEQYF. The CDR3 coding sequence is TGTGCCAGCAGTTTATCGTACTACGAGCAGTACTTC. The rearrangement joins TRBV28 to TRBJ2-7; no reliable D call. Trimming shortened V by 1 base and J by 3 bases, and 4 bases separated the two germline ends. This CDR3 is built from 12 residues. Germline CDR1 MDHEN, CDR2 SYDVKM. The whole variable domain, filled in from reference TRBV28 and TRBJ2-7, reads DVKVTQSSRYLVKRTGEKVFLECVQDMDHENMFWYRQDPGLGLRLIYFSYDVKMKEKGDIPEGYSVSREKKERFSLILESASTNQTSMYLCASSLSYYEQYFGPGTRLTVT.